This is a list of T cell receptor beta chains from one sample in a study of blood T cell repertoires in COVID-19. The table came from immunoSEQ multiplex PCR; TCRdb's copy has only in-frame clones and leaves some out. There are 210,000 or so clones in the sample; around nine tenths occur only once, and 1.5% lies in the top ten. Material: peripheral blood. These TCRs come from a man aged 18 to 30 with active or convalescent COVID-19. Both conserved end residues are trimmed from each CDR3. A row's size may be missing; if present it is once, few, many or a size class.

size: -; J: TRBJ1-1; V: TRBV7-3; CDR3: ASSLDLGVEAF
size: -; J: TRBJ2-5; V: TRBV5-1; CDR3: ASSSGLAGETQY
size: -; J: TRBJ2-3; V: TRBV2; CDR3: ASIISGIVTDTQY
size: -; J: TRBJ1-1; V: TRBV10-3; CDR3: AISESSAGYTEAF
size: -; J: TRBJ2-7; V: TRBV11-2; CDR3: ASSRFVAGWAYEQY
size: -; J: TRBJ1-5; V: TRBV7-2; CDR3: ASSPGTGRQSAQH
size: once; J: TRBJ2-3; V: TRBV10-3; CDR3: AISAPLAGIDTQY
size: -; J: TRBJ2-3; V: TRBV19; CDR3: ASRDRGQTDTQY
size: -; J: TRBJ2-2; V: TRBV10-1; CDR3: ASSVASGIGHTGELF
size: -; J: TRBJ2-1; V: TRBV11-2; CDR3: ASSLERGVGPF
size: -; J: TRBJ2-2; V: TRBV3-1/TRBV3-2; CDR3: ASSQDWGQGHTGELF
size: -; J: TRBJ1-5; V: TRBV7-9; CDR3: ASSYPGQPQH
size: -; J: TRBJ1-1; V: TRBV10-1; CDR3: ASSRDRRGEAF
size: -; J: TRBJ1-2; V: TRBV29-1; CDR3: SVIGGGDYGYT
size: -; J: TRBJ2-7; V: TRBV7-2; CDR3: ASSSLAGEKY
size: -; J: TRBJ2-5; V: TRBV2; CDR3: ASRARHPQGTQY
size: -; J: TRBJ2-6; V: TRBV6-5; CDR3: ASKVGGSGANVLT
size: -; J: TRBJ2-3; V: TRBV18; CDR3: ASSAGTRLTDTQY
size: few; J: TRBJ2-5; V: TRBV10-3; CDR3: AIGQGTETQY
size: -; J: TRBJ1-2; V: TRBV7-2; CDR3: ASSPDRSYGYT
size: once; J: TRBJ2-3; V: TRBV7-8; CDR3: ASSLAGADTQY
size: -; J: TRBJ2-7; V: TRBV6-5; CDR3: ASKLQGVGEQY
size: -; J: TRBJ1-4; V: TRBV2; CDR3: ASSETGLPNEKLF
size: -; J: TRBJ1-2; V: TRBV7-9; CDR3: ASSLERGFYGYT
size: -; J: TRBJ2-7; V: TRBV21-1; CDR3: ASSGTEVYEQY
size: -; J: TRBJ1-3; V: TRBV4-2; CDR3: ASSQTVSSGNTIY
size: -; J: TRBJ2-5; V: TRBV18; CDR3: ASSPPKSGINRLETQY
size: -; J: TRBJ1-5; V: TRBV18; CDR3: ASSPLAQVGASNQPQH
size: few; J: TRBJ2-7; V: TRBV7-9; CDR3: ASSPAGFGEQY
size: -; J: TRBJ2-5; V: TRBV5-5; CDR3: ASSLTTWTAAQETQY
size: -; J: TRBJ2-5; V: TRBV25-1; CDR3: ASSDARRGTGQETQY
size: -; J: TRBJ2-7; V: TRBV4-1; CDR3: ASSQDRAGPYYEQY
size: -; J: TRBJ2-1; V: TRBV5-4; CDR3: ASSHPGAAGEQF
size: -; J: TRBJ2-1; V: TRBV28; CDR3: ASSFGDSYNEQF
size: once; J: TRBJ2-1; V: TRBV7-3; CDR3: ASSRRGGLAYNEQF
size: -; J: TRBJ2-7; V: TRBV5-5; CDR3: ASSPRPRTSGGEQY
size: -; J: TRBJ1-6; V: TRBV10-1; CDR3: ASSEQRRDPNSPLH
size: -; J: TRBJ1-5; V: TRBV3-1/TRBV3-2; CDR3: ASSQEGVIGVNQPQH
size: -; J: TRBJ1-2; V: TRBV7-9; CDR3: ASSRQTGTGVPIGT
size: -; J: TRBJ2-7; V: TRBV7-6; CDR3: ASSPFLSGRTYEQY
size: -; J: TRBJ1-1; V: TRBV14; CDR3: ASSQFGSLNTEAF
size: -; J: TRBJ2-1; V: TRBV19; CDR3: ASSIQRAQGNEQF
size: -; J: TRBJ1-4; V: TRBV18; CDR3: ASSPGTVDEKLF
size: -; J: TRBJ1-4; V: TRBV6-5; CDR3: ASSRLLNEKLF
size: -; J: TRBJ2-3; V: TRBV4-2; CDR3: ASSQGTSLDTQY
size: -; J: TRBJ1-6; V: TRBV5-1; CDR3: ASSLTGVGSPLH
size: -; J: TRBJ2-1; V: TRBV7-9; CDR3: ASSPSGTYNEQF
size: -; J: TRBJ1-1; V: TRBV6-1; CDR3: ASRIPDRTEAF
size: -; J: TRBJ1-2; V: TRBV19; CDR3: ASSTQGGVGGYT
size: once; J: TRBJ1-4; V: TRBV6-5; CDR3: ASSYSTTLNEKLF
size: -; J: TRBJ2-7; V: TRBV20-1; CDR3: SASRQGPSYEQY
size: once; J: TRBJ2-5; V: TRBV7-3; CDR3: ASRPGLVTQETQY
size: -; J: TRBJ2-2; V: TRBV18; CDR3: ASSFGTGAVTGELF